This T cell receptor (beta chain) derives from a study of T cells in Graves' hyperthyroidism and ophthalmopathy. Clinical symptoms, serum thyroxine, TRAb, thyroid ultrasound and orbital computed tomography informed diagnoses. Using around 10 ml of fresh peripheral blood, PBMCs were prepared. RNA transcripts served as the template for amplifying TCR beta CDR3 regions. Primed by the HTBI set, a first-round RT-PCR was run on the TCR CDR3. TCRdb re-derived calls from the multiplex PCR reads in MiXCR, one entry per CDR3 protein. The table lists approximately 610,000 distinct CDR3 sequences, approximately 15% of them singletons. Overall study findings and caveats: Classification by a 13 V-J model distinguished ophthalmopathy from stable hyperthyroidism.

The CDR3 runs to 12 residues. Germline-derived CDR1 and CDR2 are SGHTA and FQGNSA. Trimming left V 9 bases short and J 4 bases short, with 13 bases between. This clonotype was observed many times. Its specificity is not known. This sequence joins TRBV7-2 and TRBJ2-7; possibly TRBD1 for D (5 bases). The receptor's source is a woman aged 40 to 50 with Graves' ophthalmopathy. The sequencing sample was made of blood. DNA of the CDR3: TGTGCCAGTAGTATTTCAGGGTACGAGCAGTACTTC. This codes for CASSISGYEQYF.